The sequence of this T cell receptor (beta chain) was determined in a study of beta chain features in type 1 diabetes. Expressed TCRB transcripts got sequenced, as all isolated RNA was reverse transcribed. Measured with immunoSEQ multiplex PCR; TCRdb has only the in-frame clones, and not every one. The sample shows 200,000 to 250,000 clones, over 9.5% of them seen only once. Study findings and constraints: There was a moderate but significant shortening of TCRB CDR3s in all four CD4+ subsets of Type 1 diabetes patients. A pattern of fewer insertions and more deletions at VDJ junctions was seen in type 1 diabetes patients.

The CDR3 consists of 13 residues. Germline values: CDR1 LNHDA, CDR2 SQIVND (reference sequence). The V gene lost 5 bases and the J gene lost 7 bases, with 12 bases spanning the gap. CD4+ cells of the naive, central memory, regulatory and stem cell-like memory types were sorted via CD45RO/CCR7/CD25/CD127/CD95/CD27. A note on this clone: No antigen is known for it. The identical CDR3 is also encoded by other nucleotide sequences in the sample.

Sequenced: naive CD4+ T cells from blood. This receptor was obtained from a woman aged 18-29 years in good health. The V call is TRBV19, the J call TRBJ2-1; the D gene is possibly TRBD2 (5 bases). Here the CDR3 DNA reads TGTGCCAGTAGTGCCTCGACGGGGAATGAGCAGTTCTTC. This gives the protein CASSASTGNEQFF. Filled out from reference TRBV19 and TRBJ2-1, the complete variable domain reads DGGITQSPKYLFRKEGQNVTLSCEQNLNHDAMYWYRQDPGQGLRLIYYSQIVNDFQKGDIAEGYSVSREKKESFPLTVTSAQKNPTAFYLCASSASTGNEQFFGPGTRLTVL.